The present TCR beta chain was sequenced within a study of cytomegalovirus exposure and HLA in healthy donors. Study-wide results and limits: The investigators catalogued 164 TCR beta chains as cytomegalovirus-associated. Rarity held for most TCR sequences, but there were some public TCRs that occurred in many donors.

The trim removed 3 bases at V and 2 bases at J, leaving 1 base unmatched. CDR1 is LNHDA and CDR2 is SQIVND in the germline V gene (reference sequence). The length of the CDR3 is 15 residues. Details on this clone: Its specificity is unknown.

Assay used: immunoSEQ multiplex PCR; TCRdb lists only in-frame clones, some missing. The repertoire has around 190,000 clones, 86% of them found once; the top ten carry roughly 1.5%. The chain recombines TRBV19 with TRBJ1-6; 7 nucleotides line up with TRBD1. The receptor comes from a young woman in good health and CMV-seronegative. Sequencing was carried out using PBMCs. The CDR3: CASSIGQAYNSPLHF. CDR3 in DNA: TGTGCCAGTAGTATCGGACAGGCCTATAATTCACCCCTCCACTTT.